A selection of T cell receptor beta chains follows, all from one sample in a study of blood T cell repertoires in COVID-19. The protocol was immunoSEQ multiplex PCR, while the TCRdb copy is restricted to in-frame clones and leaves out a portion. The repertoire includes over 110,000 clones, around 88% of them detected once, and about 28% sits in the top ten. The sequencing input was peripheral blood. These receptor sequences come from a human donor in a cohort sampled during active COVID-19. Both conserved end residues are part of each CDR3. Fields, in order: D gene, J gene, V gene, clone size, CDR3 protein, CDR3 DNA. The D gene is left open where the match is weak. Part of the rows lack a size; the others show once, few, many or a class for expanded clones.

>-|TRBJ1-2|TRBV25-1|-
CASSGPQPYGYTF
TGTGCCAGCAGTGGCCCACAGCCTTATGGCTACACCTTC
>TRBD2|TRBJ2-4|TRBV19|-
CASRPSGGAKNIQYF
TGTGCCAGTAGACCTAGCGGGGGCGCCAAAAACATTCAGTACTTC
>TRBD1|TRBJ1-1|TRBV4-2|-
CASSQVRGRGAFF
TGTGCCAGCAGCCAGGTAAGGGGGCGCGGAGCTTTCTTT
>TRBD1|TRBJ1-5|TRBV27|-
CASSLSFQGVGQPQHF
TGTGCCAGCAGTTTATCGTTCCAGGGGGTAGGGCAGCCCCAGCATTTT
>-|TRBJ1-2|TRBV4-1|-
CASSQERDYLGYTF
TGCGCCAGCAGCCAAGAACGTGACTACTTAGGCTACACCTTC
>TRBD2|TRBJ2-1|TRBV6-7|-
CASLAGGVGEQFF
TGTGCCAGTCTAGCGGGGGGTGTGGGTGAGCAGTTCTTC
>TRBD1|TRBJ2-2|TRBV29-1|-
CSVHRGGTGELFF
TGCAGCGTCCACAGGGGTGGGACCGGGGAGCTGTTTTTT
>TRBD1|TRBJ2-7|TRBV19|-
CASSIIQGALYEQYF
TGTGCCAGTAGTATAATACAGGGGGCCCTCTACGAGCAGTACTTC
>-|TRBJ1-1|TRBV14|-
CASSQDLGLGNTEAFF
TGTGCCAGCAGCCAAGATCTGGGACTGGGGAACACTGAAGCTTTCTTT
>TRBD2|TRBJ2-5|TRBV11-2|-
CASSGERGAPQETQYF
TGTGCCAGCAGCGGGGAGCGGGGGGCCCCACAAGAGACCCAGTACTTC
>TRBD1|TRBJ2-3|TRBV11-3|-
CASSLATGYTDTQYF
TGTGCCAGCAGCTTAGCGACAGGGTACACAGATACGCAGTATTTT
>-|TRBJ2-2|TRBV25-1|-
CARSNTRGSGELFF
TGTGCCAGGAGTAACACCAGGGGATCCGGGGAGCTGTTTTTT
>TRBD1|TRBJ2-1|TRBV9|few
CASSVLTGASYNEQFF
TGTGCCAGCAGCGTCCTGACAGGGGCCTCTTACAATGAGCAGTTCTTC
>-|TRBJ1-3|TRBV11-2|-
CASSLADTYSGNTIYF
TGTGCCAGCAGCTTGGCTGACACTTACTCTGGAAACACCATATATTTT
>-|TRBJ2-2|TRBV7-9|-
CASSTKSVAGNTGELFF
TGTGCCAGCAGCACCAAATCGGTGGCGGGTAACACCGGGGAGCTGTTTTTT
>TRBD2|TRBJ2-3|TRBV5-1|-
CASSPGASGDTQYF
TGCGCCAGCAGCCCCGGGGCTAGCGGCGATACGCAGTATTTT
>TRBD2|TRBJ2-7|TRBV18|-
CASSPIPSGGLFYEQYF
TGTGCCAGCTCACCAATTCCTAGCGGGGGGTTGTTCTACGAGCAGTACTTC
>TRBD1|TRBJ1-2|TRBV19|-
CASRPQGAGNGYTF
TGTGCCAGTAGACCCCAGGGGGCAGGAAATGGCTACACCTTC
>TRBD1|TRBJ2-2|TRBV5-1|-
CASSWGQGGTGELFF
TGCGCCAGCAGCTGGGGACAGGGCGGAACCGGGGAGCTGTTTTTT
>-|TRBJ1-6|TRBV5-1|-
CASSLGGSPLHF
TGCGCCAGCAGCTTAGGGGGTTCACCCCTCCACTTT